Below are 19 T cell receptor beta chains sequenced from a single sample in a study of CD8+CD57+ T cells in acquired aplastic anemia (dated by TCRdb to between 2018 and 2020). Instrument used: Illumina HiSeq 2000. Profiling of TCR beta VDJ combinations and CDR3 sequences used genomic DNA as the template. The public reads were reanalyzed by TCRdb: fastp trimming at Q25, MiXCR alignment, in-frame beta chains only. Every distinct CDR3 protein forms one entry, paired with its most common genes and DNA. Counted in this sample were under 350,000 distinct CDR3 sequences; under 65% of them appeared once. The ten largest clonotypes hold approximately 1.3% of the sample. Patients chosen for sequencing had shown expansion of CD8+CD57+ cells by flow cytometry. The sequencing input was sorted CD4+, CD8+, or CD8+CD57+ T cells (not recorded which) from PBMCs. These receptors all stem from a human donor with aplastic anemia.

This clonotype occurred many times. The CDR3 protein is CATSDFSGNNEQFF. The CDR3 DNA reads as TGTGCCACCAGTGATTTCTCGGGAAACAATGAGCAGTTCTTC. The chain employs TRBV24-1 and TRBJ2-1; D perhaps matches TRBD2 (5 bases). Trimming took 1 base from V and 5 from J, leaving 8 bases between them. The CDR3 has 14 residues. The germline CDR1 and CDR2 sequences are KGHDR and SFDVKD.

This clonotype has ten or more counts. This sequence joins TRBV7-9 and TRBJ2-3, with TRBD2 identical over 12 bases. The trim removed 2 bases at V and 6 bases at J, leaving 15 bases unmatched. CDR1 SEHNR and CDR2 FQNEAQ come from the germline V gene (reference sequence). The CDR3 extends over 19 amino acids. This CDR3 is CASSLLRVFASGGGDTQYF. The CDR3 coding sequence is TGTGCCAGCAGCTTACTTCGTGTCTTCGCTAGCGGGGGGGGGGATACGCAGTATTTT. The variable domain in full, with the rest retrieved from reference TRBV7-9 and TRBJ2-3, is DTGVSQNPRHKITKRGQNVTFRCDPISEHNRLYWYRQTLGQGPEFLTYFQNEAQLEKSRLLSDRFSAERPKGSFSTLEIQRTEQGDSAMYLCASSLLRVFASGGGDTQYFGPGTRLTVL.

The rearrangement uses TRBV25-1 and TRBJ1-2; the D gene is possibly TRBD1 (6 bases). V was cut by 3 bases and J by 6 bases, with 20 bases left in between. Germline loops: CDR1 MGHDK, CDR2 SYGVNS. The CDR3 totals 16 residues. CDR3 sequence: CASSEGGLKGLDGYTF. CDR3 DNA: TGTGCCAGCAGTGAGGGGGGGCTCAAGGGTTTGGATGGCTACACCTTC.

V is TRBV7-3 and J is TRBJ1-1; D is ambiguous. The CDR3 is 12 residues long. Between the trimmed V and J ends, which lost 4 bases and 6 bases, there was a span of 9 bases. Germline loops: CDR1 SGHTA, CDR2 FQGTGA. In DNA, the CDR3 is TGTGCCAGCAGCTCAGGAAGTCCTGAAGCTTTCTTT. Translation: CASSSGSPEAFF.

This clonotype was picked up many times. J is TRBJ2-7 and V is TRBV11-2; TRBD2 matches at 8 bases. The CDR3 extends over 17 amino acids. CDR1 and CDR2 from the germline V gene are SGHAT and FQNNGV. Unmatched junction bases numbered 15, after V lost 6 bases and J lost 2 bases. The CDR3 loop reads CASSPPSSGRSTYEQYF. As DNA, the CDR3 is TGTGCCAGCAGTCCACCGTCTAGCGGGCGTTCAACCTACGAGCAGTACTTC.

The V and J genes are TRBV2 and TRBJ2-3; D unclear. Trimming shortened V by 2 bases and J by 0 bases, and 9 bases separated the two germline ends. The CDR3 contains 15 residues. Germline V CDR1 and CDR2: SNHLY, FYNNEI. CDR3 in DNA: TGTGCCAGCAGTGAAACTACCTCCAGCACAGATACGCAGTATTTT. It translates to CASSETTSSTDTQYF.

The genes are TRBV15 and TRBJ1-4; the D is unclear. Trimming shortened V by 0 bases and J by 5 bases, and 7 bases separated the two germline ends. This CDR3 spans 14 amino acids. Germline CDR1 reads LNHNV; CDR2 reads YYDKDF (reference sequence). The CDR3 region has the DNA TGTGCCACCAGCAGAGAAGCCAGGAATGAAAAACTGTTTTTT. Encoded protein: CATSREARNEKLFF.

The V call is TRBV2, the J call TRBJ1-5; tentative D call: TRBD1 (6 bases). This CDR3 is 11 amino acids long. The V gene lost 6 bases and the J gene lost 11 bases, with 11 bases spanning the gap. Germline lookup yields CDR1 SNHLY and CDR2 FYNNEI. The CDR3 region has the DNA TGTGCCAGCAGGGTACAGGGAACCCAGCATTTT. Translating it yields CASRVQGTQHF.

With respect to this clonotype: It is likely a read error, because the conserved phenylalanine at the end of the CDR3 is missing. The chain is built from TRBV2 and TRBJ2-3, with TRBD2 as a possible D gene (7 bases). From germline, CDR1 is SNHLY and CDR2 FYNNEI. V lost 8 bases, J lost 5 bases, and 14 bases lay in between. The CDR3 runs 13 residues. CDR3 DNA sequence: TGTGCCAGCCGTCGGGGGGCGATAGATACGCAGTATCTT. It translates to CASRRGAIDTQYL.

The chain couples TRBV9 to TRBJ2-3, with D hard to call. From germline, CDR1 is SGDLS and CDR2 YYNGEE. The V and J ends lost 0 bases and 7 bases respectively, with 6 bases between them. CDR3 length: 12 residues. The CDR3 region has the DNA TGTGCCAGCAGCGTAGCTGGCAATACGCAGTATTTT. Residues: CASSVAGNTQYF.

V usage is TRBV10-3 and J usage is TRBJ2-2, with TRBD1 matching over 7 bases. The germline V gene encodes CDR1 ENHRY and CDR2 SYGVKD. CDR3 length: 15 amino acids. V gave up 8 bases and J gave up 6 bases; unmatched junction bases: 12. In DNA, the CDR3 is TGTGCCATCGGGGGCAACAGGGGTGAAGCCGGGGAGCTGTTTTTT. Its protein is CAIGGNRGEAGELFF.

This chain uses TRBV9 with TRBJ1-5, with D possibly matching TRBD1 (6 bases). V lost 9 bases to trimming and J lost 15 bases, with 22 bases between them. The CDR3 runs 12 residues. Germline CDR1 reads SGDLS; CDR2 reads YYNGEE. As DNA, the CDR3 is TGTGCCATACTACCATCAGGGGCCCCTGGGCATTTT. It yields the protein CAILPSGAPGHF.

CDR3 nucleotides: TGTGCCATCGGTGGAGACAGGGGCACTGAAGCTTTCTTT. This gives the protein CAIGGDRGTEAFF. The chain is built from TRBV10-3 and TRBJ1-1; 8 nucleotides align to TRBD1. Germline loops: CDR1 ENHRY, CDR2 SYGVKD. Trimming at V came to 8 bases and at J to 4 bases, leaving 6 bases not matched to a gene. The CDR3 runs to 13 residues.

This clonotype occurred many times. The chain couples TRBV5-8 to TRBJ2-3; no firm D call. CDR3 length equals 15 residues. CDR1 and CDR2 from the germline V gene are SGHTS and YDEGEE. Trimming cost V 3 bases and J 0 bases, with 11 bases left between them. CDR3 protein: CASSSDSPSTDTQYF. In DNA, the CDR3 is TGTGCCAGCAGCTCCGACTCCCCTAGCACAGATACGCAGTATTTT.

The chain has TRBV2 and TRBJ1-5, with 11 bases identical to TRBD1. The CDR3 runs to 20 residues. Trimming at V came to 6 bases and at J to 2 bases, leaving 18 bases not matched to a gene. Per germline, CDR1 SNHLY and CDR2 FYNNEI. CDR3 sequence reads: CASRPSRTGGLTGGNQPQHF. The CDR3 nucleotides read TGTGCCAGCAGGCCCTCCCGGACAGGGGGCCTTACGGGGGGCAATCAGCCCCAGCATTTT. Using reference TRBV2 and TRBJ1-5 for the parts outside the CDR3, the full variable domain is EPEVTQTPSHQVTQMGQEVILRCVPISNHLYFYWYRQILGQKVEFLVSFYNNEISEKSEIFDDQFSVERPDGSNFTLKIRSTKLEDSAMYFCASRPSRTGGLTGGNQPQHFGDGTRLSIL.

The chain is built from TRBV10-3 and TRBJ1-2; 12 bases are a match to TRBD1. CDR3 length equals 19 residues. Per germline, CDR1 ENHRY and CDR2 SYGVKD. The junction had 17 bases not matched to a gene; V was cut back by 3 bases and J by 6 bases. The CDR3 coding sequence is TGTGCCATCAGTGAACGTAAACCGGGACAGGGGGCGCTAAGGCATGGCTACACCTTC. Translated, it gives CAISERKPGQGALRHGYTF.

This chain joins TRBV15 and TRBJ2-1; perhaps D is TRBD1 or TRBD2 (6 bases each). Per the germline V gene, CDR1 is LNHNV and CDR2 is YYDKDF (reference sequence). Trimming cost V 5 bases and J 9 bases, with 20 bases left between them. This CDR3 has 15 amino acids. The CDR3 region has the DNA TGTGCCACCAGCCCCGACAGGTTGGAGGGGAGTGAGCAGTTCTTC. Translated: CATSPDRLEGSEQFF.

This chain connects TRBV29-1 to TRBJ1-2; 8 bases are a match to TRBD1. Trimming removed 5 bases from V and 2 bases from J; junction bases left unmatched: 10. This CDR3 contains 15 residues. The V gene's germline CDR1 is SQVTM and CDR2 ANQGSEA. The CDR3 nucleotides read TGCAGCGTTCTCACTCGACAGGGGCTCAACTATGGCTACACCTTC. Translation: CSVLTRQGLNYGYTF.

The chain is built from TRBV10-1 and TRBJ2-1; D may be TRBD2 (6 bases). The CDR3 extends over 13 amino acids. The V gene's germline CDR1 is WNHNN and CDR2 SYGVQD (reference sequence). V was clipped by 6 bases and J by 4 bases, with 10 bases between them. In DNA form, the CDR3 reads TGCGCCAGCAGGAGCGGGCAATACAATGAGCAGTTCTTC. Translated, it gives CASRSGQYNEQFF.